This section outlines one T cell receptor (beta chain) sequence together with its context. The V and J ends lost 2 bases and 3 bases respectively, with 8 bases between them. The CDR3 runs to 14 residues. Germline CDR1 reads ENHRY; CDR2 reads SYGVKD. Assignments of participants to cohorts depended upon their own reported clinical history. In the original workflow: Using reference gene primer amplification, nucleated cell counts were estimated. TCRdb's copy holds only in-frame clones and misses some; the assay was immunoSEQ multiplex PCR. V and J calls plus clone size are reproduced from that table; the DNA served to infer D and trimming. The sample records some 300,000 clones, nearly 90% being singletons. The sample is drawn from a study of blood T cell repertoires in COVID-19. Study at large: Researchers got acute and convalescent COVID-19 samples from the United States, Italy and Spain.

The sequence derives from a woman in her twenties or thirties who had recovered from COVID-19. Sequencing input: PBMCs or T cells enriched from blood (not recorded which). The chain uses TRBV10-3 and TRBJ1-5; D is unresolved. The CDR3 here is CAISEGLNNQPQHF. CDR3 nucleotide sequence: TGTGCCATCAGTGAGGGGCTGAACAATCAGCCCCAGCATTTT.